Each of the 20 T cell receptor beta chains below was sequenced from the same sample in a study of tumor-infiltrating lymphocytes in primary liver carcinoma. Bulk tissue was left unsorted, and RNA and DNA were co-extracted from about 20-30 mg of it. TCR beta cDNA was made from 400 to 500 ng total RNA with a constant-region primer. Libraries of TCR beta came from three nested multiplex PCR rounds with slightly modified ARM-PCR. TRBV1-TRBV30 forward and Cbeta reverse primers drove the first two approximately 10-cycle rounds. From the multiplex PCR reads, TCRdb called clonotypes with MiXCR, one entry per CDR3 protein. The sample yields fewer than 110,000 distinct CDR3 sequences, approximately 70% seen once. The sequenced material came from liver tumor tissue from sampling region 2. Noted subset: tumor region T2, inferior pole. The origin of the receptors is a woman aged 60 to 75 with primary liver carcinoma and hepatitis B virus infection.

The genes are TRBV4-1 and TRBJ1-3; no clear D. With 8 bases removed from V and 0 bases from J, the gap between germline ends came to 26 bases. This CDR3 has 19 amino acids. Germline CDR1 MGHRA, CDR2 YSYEKL. In DNA form, the CDR3 reads TGCGCCAGCTACGACGACCTTCGGGGTTTTAATCTCTCTGGAAACACCATATATTTT. Translated: CASYDDLRGFNLSGNTIYF.

The chain has TRBV11-2 and TRBJ2-4; tentatively, D is TRBD1 or TRBD2 (5 bases each). The V end lost 0 bases, the J end lost 8 bases, and 14 bases lay between the germline ends. The CDR3 covers 15 residues. Germline V CDR1 and CDR2: SGHAT, FQNNGV. The CDR3 DNA reads TGTGCCAGCAGCTTAGATGGTCGGGGACGCCACATTCAGTACTTC. This encodes CASSLDGRGRHIQYF.

Points on this clonotype: The junction and the germline gene differ at one end; a read error may be behind it. In nucleotides, the CDR3 is TGTGCCAGCTCCCCCGGGGTTAGGAGCACCGGGGAGCAGTTTTTT. Encoded protein: CASSPGVRSTGEQFF. The V gene is TRBV6-1, the J gene TRBJ2-2, with TRBD2 as a possible D gene (5 bases). This CDR3 has 15 residues. Germline values: CDR1 MNHNS, CDR2 SASEGT.

With regard to this clonotype: Relative to the germline gene, one junction end is altered; a read error may explain this. V usage is TRBV11-2 and J usage is TRBJ2-1; 9 nucleotides line up with TRBD1. CDR3 length: 17 residues. CDR1 and CDR2 from the germline V gene are SGHAT and FQNNGV. CDR3 nucleotide sequence: TGTCCCAGCAACTTAACCCGCGGACAGGGGTACAGGGGTGAGCAGTTCTTC. Its protein is CPSNLTRGQGYRGEQFF.

As concerns this clonotype: Sequence at one end of the junction differs from germline and may be a read error. The chain employs TRBV11-2 and TRBJ2-7; possibly TRBD2 for D (5 bases). Germline V lookup: CDR1 SGHAT, CDR2 FQNNGV. This CDR3 is built from 18 residues. The CDR3 sequence is CASSLDWVSVASPYEQYF. The CDR3 DNA reads as TGTGCCAGCAGCTTAGATTGGGTCAGTGTAGCGAGTCCCTACGAGCAATACTTC.

This clonotype was seen a single time. The CDR3 ends on some other residue instead of the conserved phenylalanine or tryptophan, so this is likely a read error. The chain carries TRBV11-2 and TRBJ2-5; maybe TRBD2 (7 bases). V was shortened by 10 bases and J by 4 bases, with 19 bases between the two germline ends. This CDR3 region has 14 residues. Germline V gene lookup returns CDR1 SGHAT and CDR2 FQNNGV. The CDR3 is CANSLAGEGETQYY. The CDR3 nucleotides are TGTGCCAATAGCTTAGCAGGGGAGGGAGAGACCCAGTACTAT.

This clonotype has only a few counts. This sequence may be a read error, since a much larger clone differs from it by one base. This sequence joins TRBV10-2 and TRBJ2-7, with 7 bases aligning to TRBD1. This CDR3 has 14 residues. Trimming at V came to 2 bases and at J to 4 bases, leaving 5 bases not matched to a gene. In germline, CDR1 is WSHSY, CDR2 SAAADI. The CDR3 spells CASSEGTARYEQYF. CDR3 bases: TGCGCCAGCAGTGAGGGGACAGCCCGGTACGAGCAGTACTTC.

Regarding this clonotype: The junction differs from germline at one of its ends, possibly a read error. This chain joins TRBV11-2 and TRBJ2-2; no clear D gene. The CDR3 has 15 residues. The germline CDR1 and CDR2 sequences are SGHAT and FQNNGV. The CDR3 reads CASSFYQAVTGELFF. CDR3 DNA: TGTGCCAGCAGCTTTTATCAGGCTGTCACCGGCGAGCTGTTTTTT.

This chain connects TRBV28 to TRBJ1-2; 8 bases agree with TRBD1. Germline CDR1 and CDR2: MDHEN and SYDVKM. With V trimmed by 3 bases and J by 4 bases, 4 bases remained unmatched. CDR3 length: 14 residues. In DNA, the CDR3 is TGTGCCAGCAGTTTGACAGGGGATGTCTATGGCTACACCTTC. It is translated as CASSLTGDVYGYTF.

J is TRBJ1-5 and V is TRBV18; no reliable D call. The CDR3 is made up of 16 amino acids. Germline values: CDR1 KGHSH, CDR2 LQKENI. Trimming shortened V by 3 bases and J by 4 bases, and 16 bases separated the two germline ends. CDR3 sequence: CASSPYGSNRNQPQHF. Written as DNA, the CDR3 is TGTGCCAGCTCACCTTACGGGAGTAATAGGAATCAGCCCCAGCATTTT.

This clonotype was seen only a few times. The chain links TRBV28 to TRBJ2-5; the D gene could be TRBD1 or TRBD2 (5 bases each). This CDR3 has 15 amino acids. Trimming shortened V by 4 bases and J by 5 bases, and 17 bases separated the two germline ends. Germline CDR1 MDHEN, CDR2 SYDVKM. CDR3 nucleotide sequence: TGTGCCAGCAGTTCCCGGGTGCCGGGGCGGGAGACCCAGTACTTC. It codes for CASSSRVPGRETQYF. Using reference TRBV28 and TRBJ2-5 for the parts outside the CDR3, the full variable domain is DVKVTQSSRYLVKRTGEKVFLECVQDMDHENMFWYRQDPGLGLRLIYFSYDVKMKEKGDIPEGYSVSREKKERFSLILESASTNQTSMYLCASSSRVPGRETQYFGPGTRLLVL.

The CDR3 protein is CASNFNLGISYEQYF. The CDR3 coding sequence is TGTGCCAGCAACTTTAATCTGGGAATCTCCTACGAGCAGTACTTC. The chain carries TRBV11-2 and TRBJ2-7; D gene uncertain. V was shortened by 7 bases and J by 0 bases, with 16 bases between the two germline ends. CDR3 length: 15 residues. The V gene's germline CDR1 is SGHAT and CDR2 FQNNGV.

This clonotype was detected a few times. The CDR3 here is CASSKGTGGTEAFF. The CDR3 DNA sequence: TGTGCCAGCAGCAAAGGGACAGGGGGCACTGAAGCTTTCTTT. The rearrangement uses TRBV21-1 and TRBJ1-1; TRBD1 is the table's D call and was not checked against the DNA. TRBV21-1 is a recognized pseudogene. This CDR3 contains 14 residues.

The genes are TRBV28 and TRBJ2-2; 9 nucleotides line up with TRBD1. Losses at the gene ends were 7 bases for V and 0 bases for J; bases not matched to a gene: 9. CDR1 and CDR2 from the germline V gene are MDHEN and SYDVKM. The CDR3 spans 17 residues. The CDR3 loop reads CASTGWDRAANTGELFF. Here the CDR3 DNA reads TGTGCCAGCACCGGTTGGGACAGGGCTGCGAACACCGGGGAGCTGTTTTTT.

A few counts support this clonotype. This chain connects TRBV6-4 to TRBJ2-1, with 13 positions matching TRBD2. V trimming: 3 bases; J trimming: 10 bases; junction bases outside the gene matches: 6. The germline V gene encodes CDR1 MRHNA and CDR2 SNTAGT. The CDR3 loop spans 15 amino acids. CDR3 sequence: CASSELAGGPGEQFF. CDR3 sequence (DNA): TGTGCCAGCAGTGAACTAGCGGGAGGGCCGGGGGAGCAGTTCTTC.

The V and J genes are TRBV11-2 and TRBJ2-7; D is unresolved. Germline values: CDR1 SGHAT, CDR2 FQNNGV. The V end lost 6 bases, the J end lost 4 bases, and 22 bases lay between the germline ends. There are 16 residues in the CDR3. The CDR3 reads CASSPVRRNGDYEQYF. The CDR3 DNA follows: TGTGCCAGCAGTCCAGTTAGGAGAAACGGAGATTACGAGCAGTACTTC.

Turning to this clonotype: One junction end does not reproduce the germline sequence, and a read error may be involved. V and J are TRBV11-2 and TRBJ2-2; no clear D gene. The germline V gene has CDR1 SGHAT and CDR2 FQNNGV. The CDR3 has 15 amino acids. In DNA form, the CDR3 reads TGTGCCAGAAGCCCTCCGCAAGGGCCGACCGTGGAGCTGTTTTTT. Amino acid sequence: CARSPPQGPTVELFF.

This clonotype appeared a few times. The chain couples TRBV28 to TRBJ2-3; tentatively, D is TRBD1 (5 bases). The J call is uncertain, as TRBJ1-5 better fits the DNA end. Per the germline V gene, CDR1 is MDHEN and CDR2 is SYDVKM. The CDR3 is 12 amino acids. As DNA, the CDR3 is TGTGCCAGCAGTTCGGGACCTCATACGCAGCATTTT. Protein product: CASSSGPHTQHF.

The chain carries TRBV28 and TRBJ1-1; no definite D call. The CDR3 has 15 residues. Trimming shortened V by 6 bases and J by 6 bases, and 20 bases separated the two germline ends. Germline V lookup: CDR1 MDHEN, CDR2 SYDVKM. The CDR3 nucleotides read TGTGCCAGCAGCCGCCCCGGGGATCGGCACTCTGAAGCTTTCTTT. Its protein is CASSRPGDRHSEAFF.

To note about this clonotype: This clone may be a read error of a much larger clone one base away. The chain links TRBV5-1 to TRBJ1-5; D unclear. CDR1 SGHRS and CDR2 YFSETQ come from the germline V gene. The ends were cut back, 5 bases at V and 6 bases at J, with 15 bases in the middle. This CDR3 region has 14 residues. The CDR3 nucleotides read TGCGCCAGCAGACCGGGCACTGGGAGTCAGCCCCAGCATTTT. It translates to CASRPGTGSQPQHF.